One and the same sample provided the 4 T cell receptor beta chains below, sequenced in a study of shared clonotypes between healthy human individuals. Naive CD8 cells comprised CD45RO-negative, CCR7-positively selected cells, excluding terminally differentiated effector memory CD45RA+ cells. Sequenced by immunoSEQ multiplex PCR; TCRdb stores in-frame clones only, minus some. The table lists about 750,000 clones, about 91% of them singletons. Sequencing was done on a sample of naive CD8+ T cells sorted from blood. The receptors originated from a man aged 25-40 years in good health.

The sample holds one count of this clone. This rearrangement joins TRBV10-3 to TRBJ2-7; 9 nucleotides align to TRBD1. J lost 1 base, V lost 5 bases, and 6 bases had no gene match. The germline V gene encodes CDR1 ENHRY and CDR2 SYGVKD. The CDR3 has 15 amino acids. The CDR3 loop reads CAISFNGTGSYEQYF. CDR3 nucleotides: TGTGCCATCAGTTTTAACGGGACAGGGTCCTACGAGCAGTACTTC.

This rearrangement joins TRBV19 to TRBJ1-1; TRBD1 agrees at 8 bases. This CDR3 spans 18 amino acids. Germline-derived CDR1 and CDR2 are LNHDA and SQIVND (reference sequence). Trimming cost V 8 bases and J 0 bases; bases outside gene matches: 17. CDR3 residues: CASFGGTGTEPMNTEAFF. CDR3 bases: TGTGCCAGTTTCGGGGGGACAGGAACCGAACCGATGAACACTGAAGCTTTCTTT.

The chain couples TRBV27 to TRBJ1-5; D is perhaps TRBD1 (6 bases). Per the germline V gene, CDR1 is MNHEY and CDR2 is SMNVEV (reference sequence). CDR3 length: 16 residues. Trimming pared 4 bases from V and 5 bases from J, leaving 18 bases between. The CDR3 is CASSSLGRGFDQPQHF. In DNA form, the CDR3 reads TGTGCCAGCAGTTCGCTCGGGAGGGGGTTCGATCAGCCCCAGCATTTT.

The V and J genes are TRBV5-1 and TRBJ2-5, with D tentatively TRBD1 or TRBD2 (5 bases each). The germline V gene encodes CDR1 SGHRS and CDR2 YFSETQ. Between the trimmed V and J ends, which lost 2 bases and 5 bases, there was a span of 16 bases. CDR3 length: 15 residues. CDR3 DNA sequence: TGCGCCAGCAGCTTAGAGGGGATCCCGGGGGAGACCCAGTACTTC. It translates to CASSLEGIPGETQYF.